The TCR beta chain described here comes from a study of PD-1 blockade in classical Hodgkin lymphoma. Sample time point: cycle 4 day 1 (C4D1), after about 6 weeks of nivolumab. Every patient was affected by relapse after autologous stem cell transplantation, while exposure to brentuximab vedotin was not uniform. Magnetic negative selection was used to purify CD4+ T cells from thawed PBMCs. Trimming shortened V by 1 base and J by 5 bases, and 7 bases separated the two germline ends. The V gene's germline CDR1 is KGHSH and CDR2 LQKENI. The CDR3 sequence is 13 residues long. For this clone: The antigen is not known.

General study results and limits: Significant TCR diversity gains by C4D1 occurred in CD4+ but not CD8+ cells.

Produced via immunoSEQ multiplex PCR; TCRdb's table is partial and in-frame only. Found here are around 27,000 clones, more than 80% of them singletons; the top ten hold 2% to 2.5%. The chain has TRBV18 and TRBJ2-3; D may correspond to TRBD1 or TRBD2 (5 bases each). The material sequenced was CD4+ T cells from blood, taken before the fourth cycle of nivolumab. The receptor's source is a human donor with classical Hodgkin lymphoma. Here the CDR3 reads CASSPRDGDTQYF. CDR3 sequence (DNA): TGTGCCAGCTCACCACGGGACGGAGATACGCAGTATTTT.